This T cell receptor (beta chain) was observed in a study of T cells after yellow fever vaccination. This clonotype was seen more than once but under ten times. As yet, its antigen is unknown. TCRdb reprocessed the 5' RACE reads via MiXCR and lists one record per CDR3 protein. The data contain a few hundred thousand distinct CDR3 sequences, approximately 4% of them singletons. Study-level results: The study re-detected most primary-vaccination clones after the booster (96% CD4, roughly 91% CD8).

CDR3 length: 13 amino acids. Germline CDR1 is DFQATT and CDR2 is SNEGSKA (reference sequence). The V end was cut by 5 bases, the J end by 5 bases, with 13 bases between. This chain links TRBV20-1 with TRBJ1-5; tentative D call: TRBD1 (6 bases). Source: PBMCs, taken 5 days after the yellow fever booster vaccination. The TCR comes from a man between 18 and 29 years old who received the YFV17D yellow fever vaccine. CDR3 coding DNA: TGCAGTGCTCAAGACAGGTCACATCAGCCCCAGCATTTT. Residues: CSAQDRSHQPQHF.